Listed below are T cell receptor beta chains from one sample, sequenced in a study of blood T cell repertoires in COVID-19. Generated by immunoSEQ multiplex PCR, the TCRdb table keeps only in-frame clones and is missing some. The repertoire includes around 180,000 clones, approximately 84% of them detected once, and less than 15% sits in the top ten. Sequenced: PBMCs or T cells enriched from blood (not recorded which). Every receptor here comes from a man aged 50 to 59 who had recovered from COVID-19. Both conserved end residues are part of each CDR3. Fields, in order: J gene, clone size, V gene, D gene, CDR3 protein, CDR3 DNA. The D gene is left open where the match is weak. For some rows the clone size is stated as once, few or many, or as a class when expanded; others skip it.

J: TRBJ2-1
size: -
V: TRBV9
D: TRBD2
CDR3: CASSRTPSGGAYNEQFF
DNA: TGTGCCAGCAGCCGTACCCCTAGCGGGGGGGCGTATAATGAGCAGTTCTTC

J: TRBJ1-1
size: -
V: TRBV7-9
D: TRBD1
CDR3: CASSRTGNTEAFF
DNA: TGTGCCAGCAGCCGGACAGGGAACACTGAAGCTTTCTTT

J: TRBJ1-2
size: -
V: TRBV7-9
D: -
CDR3: CASSPVPGTGYTF
DNA: TGTGCCAGCAGCCCAGTGCCTGGTACGGGCTACACCTTC

J: TRBJ2-1
size: -
V: TRBV7-9
D: TRBD2
CDR3: CASGSSGGADEQFF
DNA: TGTGCCAGCGGGAGTAGCGGGGGGGCCGATGAGCAGTTCTTC

J: TRBJ1-2
size: -
V: TRBV29-1
D: -
CDR3: CSVGEDYGYTF
DNA: TGCAGCGTTGGCGAAGACTATGGCTACACCTTC

J: TRBJ1-1
size: -
V: TRBV28
D: -
CDR3: CASSLGRPGTEAFF
DNA: TGTGCCAGCAGTTTAGGCAGGCCAGGCACTGAAGCTTTCTTT

J: TRBJ1-5
size: -
V: TRBV4-1
D: -
CDR3: CASSQGPLGQPQHF
DNA: TGCGCCAGCAGCCAAGGGCCCCTGGGCCAGCCCCAGCATTTT

J: TRBJ2-1
size: -
V: TRBV7-9
D: -
CDR3: CASSQVGGEQFF
DNA: TGTGCCAGCAGCCAAGTAGGGGGTGAGCAGTTCTTC

J: TRBJ1-1
size: -
V: TRBV6-2/TRBV6-3
D: -
CDR3: CASSLNRNEAFF
DNA: TGTGCCAGCAGCCTTAACAGGAATGAAGCTTTCTTT

J: TRBJ2-7
size: -
V: TRBV13
D: -
CDR3: CASSLSGSSEQYF
DNA: TGTGCCAGCAGCTTAAGCGGGTCCTCCGAGCAGTACTTC

J: TRBJ1-6
size: -
V: TRBV7-2
D: -
CDR3: CASSLDRASNSPLHF
DNA: TGTGCCAGCAGCTTAGACAGGGCTTCTAATTCACCCCTCCACTTT

J: TRBJ2-2
size: -
V: TRBV10-3
D: -
CDR3: CAISAVTGELFF
DNA: TGTGCCATCAGTGCCGTTACCGGGGAGCTGTTTTTT

J: TRBJ1-3
size: -
V: TRBV4-2
D: TRBD1
CDR3: CASSQDGQASGNTIYF
DNA: TGTGCCAGCAGCCAAGATGGACAGGCCTCTGGAAACACCATATATTTT

J: TRBJ2-5
size: few
V: TRBV18
D: -
CDR3: CASSLQGKETQYF
DNA: TGTGCCAGCTCATTACAGGGTAAAGAGACCCAGTACTTC

J: TRBJ1-6
size: -
V: TRBV5-8
D: -
CDR3: CASSPREGSPLHF
DNA: TGTGCCAGCAGCCCCAGGGAAGGTTCACCCCTCCACTTT

J: TRBJ2-1
size: -
V: TRBV7-9
D: TRBD2
CDR3: CASRTSGGVDEQFF
DNA: TGTGCCAGCAGGACTAGCGGGGGGGTGGATGAGCAGTTCTTC

J: TRBJ2-7
size: -
V: TRBV7-2
D: -
CDR3: CASSSSQVTYEQYF
DNA: TGTGCCAGCAGCTCCTCACAGGTTACCTACGAGCAGTACTTC

J: TRBJ2-5
size: -
V: TRBV27
D: -
CDR3: CASSFGGQETQYF
DNA: TGTGCCAGCAGTTTTGGCGGGCAAGAGACCCAGTACTTC

J: TRBJ2-5
size: -
V: TRBV7-9
D: -
CDR3: CASSSTSGTLLYPPETQYF
DNA: TGTGCCAGCAGCTCTACATCCGGGACTCTACTCTACCCCCCAGAGACCCAGTACTTC

J: TRBJ1-6
size: -
V: TRBV5-1
D: -
CDR3: CASSWTTLSSYNSPLHF
DNA: TGCGCCAGCAGCTGGACTACGTTGAGCTCCTATAATTCACCCCTCCACTTT

J: TRBJ2-5
size: -
V: TRBV3-1/TRBV3-2
D: -
CDR3: CASSQGVGETQYF
DNA: TGTGCCAGCAGCCAAGGAGTCGGGGAGACCCAGTACTTC

J: TRBJ1-1
size: -
V: TRBV6-5
D: -
CDR3: CASSPREGTEAFF
DNA: TGTGCCAGCAGTCCCCGGGAGGGCACTGAAGCTTTCTTT

J: TRBJ2-3
size: -
V: TRBV4-1
D: TRBD2
CDR3: CASSPEGLAGRGGTQYF
DNA: TGCGCCAGCAGCCCCGAGGGGCTAGCGGGGAGAGGGGGTACGCAGTATTTT

J: TRBJ2-3
size: -
V: TRBV7-8
D: TRBD1
CDR3: CASSLRVLAGQGANTQYF
DNA: TGTGCCAGCAGCTTACGGGTCCTTGCGGGACAGGGGGCGAATACGCAGTATTTT

J: TRBJ1-3
size: -
V: TRBV3-1/TRBV3-2
D: TRBD1
CDR3: CASSQVGTGEGNTIYF
DNA: TGTGCCAGCAGCCAAGTCGGGACAGGGGAAGGGAACACCATATATTTT

J: TRBJ2-7
size: -
V: TRBV19
D: -
CDR3: CASSMGPKANEQYF
DNA: TGTGCCAGTAGTATGGGCCCAAAAGCAAACGAGCAGTACTTC

J: TRBJ1-1
size: -
V: TRBV19
D: TRBD1
CDR3: CASRLGRGAGGNTEAFF
DNA: TGTGCCAGCCGTCTTGGCCGCGGGGCAGGGGGGAACACTGAAGCTTTCTTT

J: TRBJ2-7
size: -
V: TRBV5-4
D: -
CDR3: CASSPQTGTSSYEQYF
DNA: TGTGCCAGCAGCCCCCAGACGGGAACAAGCTCCTACGAGCAGTACTTC

J: TRBJ1-5
size: -
V: TRBV27
D: -
CDR3: CASSLKGDRPQPQHF
DNA: TGTGCCAGCAGTTTAAAGGGGGACCGCCCTCAGCCCCAGCATTTT

J: TRBJ2-3
size: -
V: TRBV9
D: TRBD2
CDR3: CASSSGGTLPTDTQYF
DNA: TGTGCCAGCAGCTCCGGGGGGACTCTACCCACAGATACGCAGTATTTT

J: TRBJ2-2
size: -
V: TRBV27
D: TRBD1
CDR3: CASSPRGRGTGELFF
DNA: TGTGCCAGCAGCCCCAGGGGGAGAGGGACCGGGGAGCTGTTTTTT

J: TRBJ2-3
size: once
V: TRBV19
D: -
CDR3: CASSGGDIPLVTQYF
DNA: TGTGCCAGTAGTGGAGGAGACATCCCTCTCGTAACGCAGTATTTT

J: TRBJ1-3
size: -
V: TRBV4-2
D: -
CDR3: CASSQENRSGNTIYF
DNA: TGTGCCAGCAGCCAAGAGAACAGATCCGGAAACACCATATATTTT

J: TRBJ1-1
size: -
V: TRBV12-3/TRBV12-4
D: -
CDR3: CASSLWLSTEAFF
DNA: TGTGCCAGCAGTTTGTGGTTGAGCACTGAAGCTTTCTTT

J: TRBJ1-2
size: many
V: TRBV6-5
D: -
CDR3: CASRTTPPNYGYTF
DNA: TGTGCCAGCAGGACTACTCCTCCTAACTATGGCTACACCTTC

J: TRBJ1-3
size: -
V: TRBV4-2
D: -
CDR3: CASSQDFLSSGNTIYF
DNA: TGTGCCAGCAGCCAAGATTTCCTTAGCTCTGGAAACACCATATATTTT

J: TRBJ2-7
size: -
V: TRBV5-1
D: TRBD2
CDR3: CASSFSGGEAYEQYF
DNA: TGCGCCAGCAGCTTTAGCGGGGGTGAAGCCTACGAGCAGTACTTC

J: TRBJ2-7
size: -
V: TRBV28
D: -
CDR3: CASSPPDRYYEQYF
DNA: TGTGCCAGCAGTCCCCCCGACAGATACTACGAGCAGTACTTC

J: TRBJ2-3
size: -
V: TRBV19
D: TRBD2
CDR3: CASRPLAGGTDTQYF
DNA: TGTGCCAGTAGGCCGCTAGCGGGGGGGACAGATACGCAGTATTTT

J: TRBJ1-1
size: -
V: TRBV5-1
D: -
CDR3: CASTPGNTEAFF
DNA: TGCGCCAGCACGCCCGGGAACACTGAAGCTTTCTTT

J: TRBJ2-2
size: once
V: TRBV4-1
D: -
CDR3: CASSYFTGHTGELFF
DNA: TGCGCCAGCAGCTACTTTACAGGGCATACCGGGGAGCTGTTTTTT

J: TRBJ2-3
size: -
V: TRBV18
D: TRBD2
CDR3: CASSPPSLAGGTDTQYF
DNA: TGTGCCAGCTCACCACCCTCACTAGCGGGGGGAACAGATACGCAGTATTTT

J: TRBJ1-4
size: -
V: TRBV7-8
D: -
CDR3: CASSLTGWSGNEKLFF
DNA: TGTGCCAGCAGCTTGACAGGTTGGAGTGGCAATGAAAAACTGTTTTTT

J: TRBJ1-1
size: -
V: TRBV28
D: -
CDR3: CASVPVTGSGNTEAFF
DNA: TGTGCCAGCGTTCCGGTTACAGGGTCGGGGAACACTGAAGCTTTCTTT

J: TRBJ1-6
size: -
V: TRBV3-1/TRBV3-2
D: -
CDR3: CASSRHGDSYNSPLHF
DNA: TGTGCCAGCAGTCGACACGGCGACTCCTATAATTCACCCCTCCACTTT

J: TRBJ1-1
size: -
V: TRBV5-1
D: TRBD1
CDR3: CASGGTGNTEAFF
DNA: TGCGCCAGCGGAGGGACAGGGAACACTGAAGCTTTCTTT

J: TRBJ1-2
size: -
V: TRBV9
D: TRBD1
CDR3: CASSPGGGQGYSDGYTF
DNA: TGTGCCAGCAGCCCCGGCGGGGGACAGGGGTATTCGGATGGCTACACCTTC

J: TRBJ2-7
size: -
V: TRBV20-1
D: -
CDR3: CSASWGLLPYEQYF
DNA: TGCAGTGCTAGTTGGGGACTTCTCCCCTACGAGCAGTACTTC

J: TRBJ1-2
size: -
V: TRBV10-3
D: -
CDR3: CAISELQELYGYTF
DNA: TGTGCCATCAGTGAACTACAGGAACTCTATGGCTACACCTTC

J: TRBJ2-5
size: -
V: TRBV7-9
D: -
CDR3: CASSLLLETQYF
DNA: TGTGCCAGCAGCTTACTCTTGGAGACCCAGTACTTC

J: TRBJ2-7
size: -
V: TRBV12-3/TRBV12-4
D: -
CDR3: CASSQSGGHQYF
DNA: TGTGCCAGCAGTCAATCAGGGGGGCACCAGTACTTC

J: TRBJ2-1
size: -
V: TRBV6-1
D: TRBD1
CDR3: CASSEVGQGFYNEQFF
DNA: TGTGCCAGCAGTGAAGTCGGACAGGGTTTCTACAATGAGCAGTTCTTC

J: TRBJ1-6
size: -
V: TRBV5-1
D: -
CDR3: CASSLGDTDSPLHF
DNA: TGCGCCAGCAGCTTGGGGGACACTGATTCACCCCTCCACTTT

J: TRBJ1-1
size: -
V: TRBV11-2
D: -
CDR3: CASSLGRLEAFF
DNA: TGTGCCAGCAGCTTGGGGCGTCTTGAAGCTTTCTTT

J: TRBJ2-4
size: -
V: TRBV4-1
D: -
CDR3: CASTPVEGSIALAKNIQYF
DNA: TGCGCCAGCACCCCAGTGGAGGGCTCGATTGCCTTAGCCAAAAACATTCAGTACTTC

J: TRBJ2-7
size: once
V: TRBV7-9
D: -
CDR3: CASSSAAKQITYEQYF
DNA: TGTGCCAGCAGCTCCGCGGCGAAGCAAATCACCTACGAGCAGTACTTC

J: TRBJ1-2
size: -
V: TRBV9
D: -
CDR3: CASSVGFGQGLGGYTF
DNA: TGTGCCAGCAGCGTAGGGTTTGGGCAGGGCTTAGGTGGCTACACCTTC

J: TRBJ1-4
size: -
V: TRBV4-1
D: -
CDR3: CASSLTGPEKLFF
DNA: TGCGCCAGCAGCCTGACAGGCCCTGAAAAACTGTTTTTT

J: TRBJ1-6
size: once
V: TRBV15
D: TRBD1
CDR3: CATSRTGTGNSPLHF
DNA: TGTGCCACCAGCAGAACCGGGACAGGGAACTCACCCCTCCACTTT

J: TRBJ2-7
size: -
V: TRBV5-5
D: -
CDR3: CASSLVGDTPYEQYF
DNA: TGTGCCAGCAGCTTGGTTGGGGACACCCCCTACGAGCAGTACTTC